This T cell receptor (beta chain) was sequenced during a study of T cells in Graves' hyperthyroidism and ophthalmopathy. Study-wide points: Model output signaled ophthalmopathy a median approximately six months ahead of onset. Expanded thyroid clonotypes (above 0.001) were mostly also found in blood.

The CDR3 is 13 amino acids. The germline V gene has CDR1 SGHVS and CDR2 FNYEAQ. A note on this clonotype: Its antigen is still unknown. Germline is not matched at one junction end, which may reflect a read error.

Regions amplified from RNA transcripts were the TCR beta CDR3 regions. Primed by the HTBI set, a first-round RT-PCR was run on the TCR CDR3. TCRdb re-called the multiplex PCR reads with MiXCR, one entry per CDR3 protein. The table shows 660,000 or so distinct CDR3 sequences, with nearly 45% occurring only once. This clonotype was sampled from an adult man with Graves' disease, either hyperthyroidism or ophthalmopathy (not recorded which). The material sequenced was peripheral blood or thyroid tissue (not recorded which). This chain links TRBV7-6 with TRBJ2-7; D might be TRBD2 (5 bases). The CDR3 nucleotides read TGTGCCAGCAGCCTAGCCCACAAGAGCGAGCAGTACTTC. Residues: CASSLAHKSEQYF.